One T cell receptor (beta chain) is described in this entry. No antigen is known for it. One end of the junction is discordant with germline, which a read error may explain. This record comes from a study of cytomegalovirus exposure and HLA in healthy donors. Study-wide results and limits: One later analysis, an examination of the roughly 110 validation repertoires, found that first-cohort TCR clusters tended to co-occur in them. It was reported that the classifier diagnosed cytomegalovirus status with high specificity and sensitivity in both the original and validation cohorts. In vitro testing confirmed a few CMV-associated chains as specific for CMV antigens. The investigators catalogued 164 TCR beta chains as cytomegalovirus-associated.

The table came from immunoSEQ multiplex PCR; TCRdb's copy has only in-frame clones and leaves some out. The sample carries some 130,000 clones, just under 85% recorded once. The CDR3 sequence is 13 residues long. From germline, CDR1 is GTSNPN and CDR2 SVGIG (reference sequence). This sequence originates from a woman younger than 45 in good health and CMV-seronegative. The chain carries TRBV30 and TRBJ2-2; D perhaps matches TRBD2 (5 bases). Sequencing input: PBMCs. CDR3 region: CAWIRGNTEELFF. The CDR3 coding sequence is TGTGCCTGGATCCGGGGTAACACCGAGGAGCTGTTTTTT.